Listed below are T cell receptor beta chains from one sample, sequenced in a study of CD8 T cells in Susac syndrome. TCRdb used MiXCR to reprocess the immunoSEQ multiplex PCR reads, holding one entry per CDR3 protein. Of some 200,000 distinct CDR3 sequences in the sample, nearly 97% were seen once. Sequenced: CD4+ T cells from PBMCs. The receptors come from a human donor with Susac syndrome. Both conserved end residues are part of each CDR3. D genes are given only for firm matches. Only part of the rows carry a size: once, few, many, or a class if the clone is expanded.

V	size	J	D	DNA	CDR3
TRBV6-1	-	TRBJ1-1	-	TGTGCCAGCAGTGAAGGGGGCAGGTGGGCTGAAGCTTTCTTT	CASSEGGRWAEAFF
TRBV7-2	-	TRBJ1-1	TRBD1	TGTGCCAGCAACCTCGGGACAGGGACTAACACTGAAGCTTTCTTT	CASNLGTGTNTEAFF
TRBV20-1	-	TRBJ1-5	-	TGCAGTGCTAGAGATGTTGGCAGGGGAAATCAGCCCCAGCATTTT	CSARDVGRGNQPQHF
TRBV11-2	-	TRBJ2-1	-	TGTGCCAGCAGCTTAATCGGCAGGGCAGTATCGAATGAGCAGTTCTTC	CASSLIGRAVSNEQFF
TRBV5-1	-	TRBJ2-7	-	TGCGCCAGCAGCCCCGCCGGGGAGGTTGCGGGGGCACACTTC	CASSPAGEVAGAHF
TRBV19	-	TRBJ1-1	-	TGTGCCAGTGGGGACGGGGGCGCGAGGGGCACTGAAGCTTTCTTT	CASGDGGARGTEAFF
TRBV2	once	TRBJ1-5	-	TGTGCCAGCGGGCAGTGGGGCAATCAGCCCCAGCATTTT	CASGQWGNQPQHF
TRBV5-1	-	TRBJ2-2	-	TGCGCCAGCAGCTCCTCACGACACGCGAACACCGGGGAGCTGTTTTTT	CASSSSRHANTGELFF
TRBV21-1	-	TRBJ1-2	-	TGTGCCAGCAGCAAACCGTCGCAGGGGTCGACAGGGCGTGGTGATGGCTACACCTTC	CASSKPSQGSTGRGDGYTF
TRBV4-3	-	TRBJ2-7	-	TGCGCCAGCAGCCAAGAATTTGGAGTCGAGCAGTACTTC	CASSQEFGVEQYF
TRBV29-1	-	TRBJ2-2	TRBD2	TGCAGCGTCGATCGACTAGCGGGAGGAACCGGGGAGCTGTTTTTT	CSVDRLAGGTGELFF
TRBV20-1	-	TRBJ1-1	-	TGCAGTGCTAGGGAACAGGGGAACACTGAAGCTTTCTTT	CSAREQGNTEAFF
TRBV6-2/TRBV6-3	-	TRBJ1-2	-	TGTGCCAGCAGTTACACTGATTATGGCTACACCTTC	CASSYTDYGYTF
TRBV2	-	TRBJ1-2	-	TGTGCCAGCAGTGAAGTCCGAGGACCAAGTGGCTACACCTTC	CASSEVRGPSGYTF
TRBV18	-	TRBJ1-1	TRBD1	TGTGCCAGCTCATCCAACAGGGGGACCATGAACACTGAAGCTTTCTTT	CASSSNRGTMNTEAFF
TRBV9	-	TRBJ2-1	-	TGTGCCAGCAGCGTAGTCGCGGAGTACAATGAGCAGTTCTTC	CASSVVAEYNEQFF
TRBV7-2	-	TRBJ2-1	TRBD2	TGTGCCAGCTCGGGTGGACTAGGCAATGAGCAGTTCTTC	CASSGGLGNEQFF
TRBV6-5	-	TRBJ2-6	-	TGTGCCAGCAGTTCCGGGGCGAGGCCCCCGTCTGGGGCCAACGTCCTGACTTTC	CASSSGARPPSGANVLTF
TRBV12-5	-	TRBJ2-2	TRBD1	TGTGCTAGTGGTCTTCACAGGGGGCACAACACCGGGGAGCTGTTTTTT	CASGLHRGHNTGELFF
TRBV7-6	-	TRBJ2-5	-	TGTGCCAGCAGCCCCAGGGCCGCATCCCCCCCCCAAGAGACCCAGTACTTC	CASSPRAASPPQETQYF
TRBV15	-	TRBJ1-1	-	TGTGCCACCAGCAGAGATCCGGGGGGCAGGGAAGCTTTCTTT	CATSRDPGGREAFF
TRBV12-3/TRBV12-4	-	TRBJ1-2	TRBD1	TGTGCCAGCAGTTTCGGGGGACAGTTCTATGGCTACACCTTC	CASSFGGQFYGYTF
TRBV7-2	-	TRBJ2-3	-	TGTGCCAGCAGCTTCTTCCAGAGCACAGATACGCAGTATTTT	CASSFFQSTDTQYF
TRBV6-6	-	TRBJ2-1	TRBD2	TGTGCCAGCAGTTACTCGAGCGGGGGGGCAAATGAGCAGTTCTTC	CASSYSSGGANEQFF
TRBV15	-	TRBJ2-1	-	TGTGCCACCAGCAGAGCTATCAATGAGCAGTTCTTC	CATSRAINEQFF
TRBV3-1	-	TRBJ2-3	TRBD1	TGTGCCAGCAGGGACAGGGAAAGAGATACGCAGTATTTT	CASRDRERDTQYF
TRBV6-2/TRBV6-3	-	TRBJ2-5	TRBD2	TGTGCCAGCAGGACGGGACTAGGGGGACAAGAGACCCAGTACTTC	CASRTGLGGQETQYF
TRBV18	-	TRBJ1-2	TRBD1	TGTGCCAGCTCCCTTCGGGACAGTACTAAGGTGGGCTACACCTTC	CASSLRDSTKVGYTF
TRBV4-1	-	TRBJ2-5	TRBD1	TGCGCCAGCAGCCAACCGGGACAGGGACAAGAGACCCAGTACTTC	CASSQPGQGQETQYF
TRBV3-1	-	TRBJ2-7	-	TGTGCCAGCAGCCAAGTCGGGGGGCCCTACGAGCAGTACTTC	CASSQVGGPYEQYF
TRBV9	-	TRBJ2-2	TRBD1	TGTGCCAGCAGCTCAAGAGGGACAGGGAGGGATAGCACCGGGGAGCTGTTTTTT	CASSSRGTGRDSTGELFF
TRBV7-2	once	TRBJ2-7	-	TGTGCCAGCAGCCCCCGGGACATCTCCTACGAGCAGTACTTC	CASSPRDISYEQYF
TRBV5-4	-	TRBJ2-1	-	TGTGCCAGCAGCTCAGGGGGGTCGAGAAATGAGCAGTTCTTC	CASSSGGSRNEQFF
TRBV20-1	-	TRBJ2-4	TRBD1	TGCAGTGCTGCAACAGGGGGGAACATTCAGTACTTC	CSAATGGNIQYF
TRBV20-1	-	TRBJ1-1	-	TGCAGTGCTAGAGGTCTTGCAGGGGCCACTGAAGCTTTCTTT	CSARGLAGATEAFF
TRBV7-2	-	TRBJ1-6	-	TGTGCCAGCAGCTCGTCGCCGAATAATTCACCCCTCCACTTT	CASSSSPNNSPLHF
TRBV5-4	-	TRBJ2-3	-	TGTGCCAGCATCTTTAGCTTCTCACTAGTAACTTTCCCCGATACGCAGTATTTT	CASIFSFSLVTFPDTQYF
TRBV5-1	-	TRBJ2-3	TRBD1	TGCGCCAGCAGCGCGGGACAGGGGGCAACAGATACGCAGTATTTT	CASSAGQGATDTQYF
TRBV13	-	TRBJ2-7	TRBD1	TGTGCCAGCAGCCCGGGGACAGTCCGCCCCTACGAGCAGTACTTC	CASSPGTVRPYEQYF
TRBV18	-	TRBJ1-2	-	TGTGCCAGCTCACCGGAGGCCGGACCGCTATCAGATGGCTACACCTTC	CASSPEAGPLSDGYTF
TRBV12-3/TRBV12-4	-	TRBJ2-2	TRBD1	TGTGCCAGCAGTCTCGGACAGGGTAGCACCGGGGAGCTGTTTTTT	CASSLGQGSTGELFF
TRBV7-3	-	TRBJ2-1	-	TGTGCCAGCAGCTCAGGGATGGGCTTCTACAATGAGCAGTTCTTC	CASSSGMGFYNEQFF
TRBV29-1	-	TRBJ2-1	TRBD2	TGCAGCGTAAGAAACGGGACTAACTACAATGAGCAGTTCTTC	CSVRNGTNYNEQFF
TRBV7-9	-	TRBJ2-5	-	TGTGCCAGCAGCTTAGGTCGAGGGGTCTGGGAGACCCAGTACTTC	CASSLGRGVWETQYF
TRBV30	-	TRBJ2-3	TRBD2	TGTGCCTGGAGGGGGGGGTTGCTTAATGATGGCACAGATACGCAGTATTTT	CAWRGGLLNDGTDTQYF
TRBV30	-	TRBJ1-2	-	TGTGCCTCTCAGGGAGGTCGGAGAGACTACACCTTC	CASQGGRRDYTF
TRBV30	-	TRBJ1-5	-	TGTGCCTGGAGTGCTGGGCCGGGGGCCCAGCATTTT	CAWSAGPGAQHF
TRBV5-6	-	TRBJ1-4	-	TGTGCCAGCAGCTTGTTGGGGGATCATGAAAAACTGTTTTTT	CASSLLGDHEKLFF
TRBV11-2	-	TRBJ2-1	-	TGTGCCAGCAGCTTCGGGTCCGTTTCATCTTACAATGAGCAGTTCTTC	CASSFGSVSSYNEQFF
TRBV20-1	-	TRBJ2-2	-	TGCAGTGCTCCAGGGACGGCCGGGGAGCTGTTTTTT	CSAPGTAGELFF
TRBV27	few	TRBJ2-7	TRBD2	TGTGCCAGCAGTCCTACTAGCGGGGGTTCCTACGAGCAGTACTTC	CASSPTSGGSYEQYF
TRBV7-3	-	TRBJ2-1	-	TGTGCCAGCAGCCCCTCAGCCTACAATGAGCAGTTCTTC	CASSPSAYNEQFF
TRBV3-1	once	TRBJ2-7	-	TGTGCCAGCAGCCAAGAAGACTACGAGCAGTACTTC	CASSQEDYEQYF
TRBV5-1	-	TRBJ2-1	TRBD2	TGCGCCAGCAGCCACCGGCGGGGGGGCCCCAATGAGCAGTTCTTC	CASSHRRGGPNEQFF